The clone carrying this TCR beta chain was picked up many times. Germline V CDR1 and CDR2: SGHRS, YFSETQ. This CDR3 comprises 15 residues. Germline trimming cut 7 bases from V and 5 bases from J; bases unmatched to any gene: 7. This sample stems from a study of low-dose radiotherapy and immunotherapy resistance in tumors. About the research overall: Cohort 1 got 0.5 Gy per fraction every 2 weeks, 6.5 Gy in total. The patients were given nivolumab 240 mg every two weeks and ipilimumab 1 mg/kg every six weeks, through an intravenous route.

Time point in this sample: after trial treatment. The treatment is: LDRT plus nivolumab, ipilimumab, low-dose cyclophosphamide and aspirin (RACIN trial). Priming of first-strand cDNA relied on TRAV- and TRBV-specific primers (covering alpha and beta chains). TCRs underwent approximately 20 PCR cycles of amplification with a constant-region primer and V-primer adapter. In vitro transcription served to amplify the isolated mRNA. TCRdb reprocessed the reads via MiXCR and lists one record per CDR3 protein. Of about 60,000 distinct CDR3 sequences in the sample, about a quarter are singletons; the top ten hold approximately 7.2%.

This receptor was identified in a male donor with prostate cancer. The sample here was PBMCs, taken after low-dose radiotherapy plus immunotherapy. The gene calls are TRBV5-1 and TRBJ2-5, with 14 positions matching TRBD2. CDR3 residues: CASETSGGAGETQYF. CDR3 in DNA: TGCGCCAGCGAGACTAGCGGGGGGGCCGGTGAGACCCAGTACTTC.